Sequencing of this T cell receptor beta chain was carried out in a study of CD8 T cells in ankylosing spondylitis. This clonotype appeared many times. No antigen is known for it. Regarding the study as a whole: A motif of fewer than ten highly homologous TCR beta variants was seen as apparently characteristic of ankylosing spondylitis blood.

From the 5' RACE reads, TCRdb called clonotypes with MiXCR, one entry per CDR3 protein. The profile shows 670,000 or so distinct CDR3 sequences, 19% of them singletons. The germline CDR1 and CDR2 sequences are SGDLS and YYNGEE. The CDR3 length is 15 residues. The V end was cut by 3 bases, the J end by 0 bases, with 10 bases between. Sequencing was carried out using blood, either unsorted or a sorted T cell fraction (not recorded which). J is TRBJ2-1 and V is TRBV9; D is possibly TRBD2 (5 bases). This TCR was recovered from a male donor with ankylosing spondylitis. The CDR3 DNA reads as TGTGCCAGCAGCGAGAGCGGCCTCTCCTACAATGAGCAGTTCTTC. Translation gives CASSESGLSYNEQFF. The full variable domain, its missing parts supplied by reference TRBV9 and TRBJ2-1, is DSGVTQTPKHLITATGQRVTLRCSPRSGDLSVYWYQQSLDQGLQFLIQYYNGEERAKGNILERFSAQQFPDLHSELNLSSLELGDSALYFCASSESGLSYNEQFFGPGTRLTVL.